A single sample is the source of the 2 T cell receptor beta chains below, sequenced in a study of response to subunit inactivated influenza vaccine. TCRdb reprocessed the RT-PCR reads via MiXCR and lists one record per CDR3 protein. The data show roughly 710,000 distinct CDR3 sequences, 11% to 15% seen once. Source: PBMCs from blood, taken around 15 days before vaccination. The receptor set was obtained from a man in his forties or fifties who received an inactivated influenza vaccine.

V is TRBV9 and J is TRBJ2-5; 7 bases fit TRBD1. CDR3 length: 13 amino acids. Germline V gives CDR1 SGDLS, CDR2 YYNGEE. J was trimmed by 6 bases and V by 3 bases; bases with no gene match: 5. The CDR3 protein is CASSAQGEQTQYF. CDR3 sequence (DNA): TGTGCCAGCAGCGCCCAGGGGGAACAGACCCAGTACTTC. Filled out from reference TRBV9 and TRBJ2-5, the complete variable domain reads DSGVTQTPKHLITATGQRVTLRCSPRSGDLSVYWYQQSLDQGLQFLIQYYNGEERAKGNILERFSAQQFPDLHSELNLSSLELGDSALYFCASSAQGEQTQYFGPGTRLLVL.

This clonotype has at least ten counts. CDR3 bases: TGTGCCACCCGCCCCGGGCACCAAGAGACCCAGTACTTC. It yields the protein CATRPGHQETQYF. The rearrangement links TRBV15 to TRBJ2-5, with D hard to call. This CDR3 is 13 amino acids long. V was clipped by 8 bases and J by 0 bases, with 10 bases between them. Germline CDR1 is LNHNV and CDR2 is YYDKDF (reference sequence).